This entry concerns a single TCR beta chain. Sequencing was performed with immunoSEQ multiplex PCR; in TCRdb, only in-frame clones are kept and a portion is missing. The sample gives under 150,000 clones, about 85% of which show up once; roughly 12% is in the top ten. This record belongs to a study of PD-1 blockade in mismatch repair-deficient tumors. Between the trimmed V and J ends, which lost 0 bases and 6 bases, there was a span of 7 bases. Germline assignment: CDR1 SGDLS and CDR2 YYNGEE. This CDR3 is 13 amino acids long. The sequence came from an adult with mismatch repair-deficient cancer. The V and J genes are TRBV9 and TRBJ2-1; D is unclear. Specimen: peripheral blood, collected 44 weeks after starting pembrolizumab. The CDR3 here is CASSVGIANEQFF. CDR3 coding DNA: TGTGCCAGCAGCGTAGGGATTGCCAATGAGCAGTTCTTC.